A selection of T cell receptor beta chains follows, all from one sample in a study of shared clonotypes between healthy human individuals. Assay used: immunoSEQ multiplex PCR; TCRdb lists only in-frame clones, some missing. The repertoire has about 340,000 clones, around 79% of them found once; the top ten carry less than 11%. What was sequenced was memory CD4+ T cells sorted from blood. These receptors were obtained from a man younger than 40 in good health. CDR3s include the opening cysteine and the closing phenylalanine or tryptophan. The order of the fields is J gene, V gene, D gene, clone size, CDR3 protein, CDR3 DNA. D genes are given only for firm matches. Expanded clones get a size class; other rows say once, few or many, or leave the size out.

TRBJ2-5	TRBV5-1	TRBD2	many	CASSWGRIGTIQETQYF	TGCGCCAGCAGCTGGGGCCGAATAGGGACTATACAAGAGACCCAGTACTTC
TRBJ2-1	TRBV11-2	-	-	CASSLGRYNEQFF	TGTGCCAGCAGCTTGGGGCGCTACAATGAGCAGTTCTTC
TRBJ1-2	TRBV7-8	TRBD1	-	CASSFRVRQGGDYGYTF	TGTGCCAGCAGCTTTAGGGTTCGACAGGGCGGCGACTATGGCTACACCTTC
TRBJ2-7	TRBV10-2	-	-	CASSVHSYEQYF	TGCGCCAGCAGTGTACACTCCTACGAGCAGTACTTC
TRBJ2-7	TRBV4-2	-	-	CASSQVMAEKAYEQYF	TGTGCCAGCAGCCAAGTTATGGCGGAGAAAGCCTACGAGCAGTACTTC
TRBJ2-1	TRBV19	TRBD2	-	CASSSTTSGRNNEQFF	TGTGCCAGTAGTTCCACGACTAGCGGGCGAAACAATGAGCAGTTCTTC
TRBJ2-3	TRBV5-4	TRBD2	-	CASSATLRTSGTDTQYF	TGTGCCAGCAGCGCCACCCTAAGGACTAGCGGCACAGATACGCAGTATTTT
TRBJ2-3	TRBV27	-	-	CASSPWGGARSRDTQYF	TGTGCCAGCAGTCCCTGGGGGGGGGCGCGATCTAGAGATACGCAGTATTTT
TRBJ1-5	TRBV28	-	-	CASSPGQKYQPQHF	TGTGCCAGCAGTCCCGGACAGAAGTATCAGCCCCAGCATTTT
TRBJ2-7	TRBV4-2	TRBD1	few	CASSPATAPRDRDRRTGLYEQYF	TGTGCCAGCAGCCCAGCAACCGCCCCCCGGGACAGAGACCGTCGTACGGGCCTATACGAGCAGTACTTC
TRBJ2-5	TRBV4-3	-	-	CASSQVGSQETQYF	TGCGCCAGCAGCCAAGTCGGGTCCCAAGAGACCCAGTACTTC
TRBJ2-2	TRBV28	TRBD1	-	CARKDRAGGELFF	TGTGCCAGGAAGGACAGGGCTGGCGGGGAGCTGTTTTTT
TRBJ1-1	TRBV6-5	-	-	CASKPSLGRPEAFF	TGTGCCAGCAAACCCTCATTGGGGCGGCCTGAAGCTTTCTTT
TRBJ2-1	TRBV10-1	TRBD2	-	CASSKTSEGYEQFF	TGCGCCAGCAGTAAAACTAGCGAGGGGTATGAGCAGTTCTTC
TRBJ2-1	TRBV7-6	TRBD2	few	CASSARLAGGITYNEQFF	TGTGCCAGCAGCGCGCGACTAGCGGGAGGGATAACCTACAATGAGCAGTTCTTC
TRBJ2-5	TRBV15	-	-	CATTQGTQETQYF	TGTGCCACCACACAGGGTACCCAAGAGACCCAGTACTTC